This T cell receptor (beta chain) was recorded in a study of neoadjuvant anti-PD-1 for oral cavity cancer. Patients were newly diagnosed with stage II-IVA oral cavity squamous cell carcinoma without prior systemic or radiation treatment. Germline CDR1 reads SGDLS; CDR2 reads YYNGEE. The CDR3 runs 16 residues. Trimming removed 0 bases from V and 0 bases from J, with 13 bases in between. Sequenced by immunoSEQ multiplex PCR; TCRdb stores in-frame clones only, minus some. This sample has 55,000 to 80,000 clones; around 83% occur once, and the top ten carry around 3.2%. The rearrangement uses TRBV9 and TRBJ2-7; perhaps TRBD1 as D (6 bases). Specimen: PBMCs, collected before nivolumab (anti-PD-1) treatment. The sequence derives from a person between 40 and 80 years old with oral cavity squamous cell carcinoma. CDR3 amino acids: CASSVGSTGDSYEQYF. DNA of the CDR3: TGTGCCAGCAGCGTAGGCTCGACAGGAGACTCCTACGAGCAGTACTTC.